The clone carrying this T cell receptor (beta chain) was observed a single time. The antigen is not known. Other DNA sequences in this sample translate to the same CDR3. The source of the sample is a study of T cell responses to AZD1222 COVID-19 vaccine. Produced via immunoSEQ multiplex PCR; TCRdb's table is partial and in-frame only. The data show roughly 150,000 clones, around nine tenths seen once. Overall study findings and caveats: The donor group comprised mostly white British people and more females; the analysis possibly underestimated clonal diversity. Spike-wide vaccine-associated CD4 TCRs dominated at 160-218 and 743-854.

The receptor was derived from an adult who received the AZD1222 COVID-19 vaccine. The input for sequencing was peripheral blood, taken 28 days after the second AZD1222 dose.

The chain's CDR3 is CASSIDSRRGETQYF. DNA of the CDR3: TGTGCCAGTAGTATAGACTCGCGACGAGGAGAGACCCAGTACTTC. The V call is TRBV19, the J call TRBJ2-5; D not certain. Trimming took off 0 bases at V and 4 bases at J, with 12 bases between the two ends. Per germline, CDR1 LNHDA and CDR2 SQIVND (reference sequence). The CDR3 covers 15 residues.